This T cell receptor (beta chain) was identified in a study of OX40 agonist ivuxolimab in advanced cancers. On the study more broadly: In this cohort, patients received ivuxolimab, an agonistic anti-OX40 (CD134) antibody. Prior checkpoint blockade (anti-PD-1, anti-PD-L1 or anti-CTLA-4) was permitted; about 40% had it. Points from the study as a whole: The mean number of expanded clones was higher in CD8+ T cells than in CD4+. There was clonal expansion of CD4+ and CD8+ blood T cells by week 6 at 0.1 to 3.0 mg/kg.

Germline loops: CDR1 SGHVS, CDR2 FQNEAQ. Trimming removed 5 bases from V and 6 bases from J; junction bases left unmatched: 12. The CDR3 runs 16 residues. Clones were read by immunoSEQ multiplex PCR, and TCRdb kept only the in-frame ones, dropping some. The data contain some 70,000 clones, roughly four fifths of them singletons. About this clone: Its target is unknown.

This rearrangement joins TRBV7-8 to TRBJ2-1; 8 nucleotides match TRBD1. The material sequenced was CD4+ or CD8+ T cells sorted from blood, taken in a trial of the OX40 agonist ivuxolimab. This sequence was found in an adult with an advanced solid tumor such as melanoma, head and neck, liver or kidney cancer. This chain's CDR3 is CASSPPLRTGTNEQFF. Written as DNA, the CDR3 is TGTGCCAGCAGCCCCCCCCTAAGGACAGGGACCAATGAGCAGTTCTTC.